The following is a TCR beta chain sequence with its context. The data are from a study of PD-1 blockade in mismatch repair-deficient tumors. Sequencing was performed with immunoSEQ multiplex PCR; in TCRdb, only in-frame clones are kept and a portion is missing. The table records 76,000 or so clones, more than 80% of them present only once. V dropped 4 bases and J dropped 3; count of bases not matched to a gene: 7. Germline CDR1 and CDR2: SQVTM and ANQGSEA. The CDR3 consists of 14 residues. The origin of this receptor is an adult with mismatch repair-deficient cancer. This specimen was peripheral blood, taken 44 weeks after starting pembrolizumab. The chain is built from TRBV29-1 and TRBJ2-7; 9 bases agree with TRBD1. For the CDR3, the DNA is TGCAGCGTTGGTCTGGACAGGGGAAGCTACGAGCAGTACTTC. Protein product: CSVGLDRGSYEQYF.